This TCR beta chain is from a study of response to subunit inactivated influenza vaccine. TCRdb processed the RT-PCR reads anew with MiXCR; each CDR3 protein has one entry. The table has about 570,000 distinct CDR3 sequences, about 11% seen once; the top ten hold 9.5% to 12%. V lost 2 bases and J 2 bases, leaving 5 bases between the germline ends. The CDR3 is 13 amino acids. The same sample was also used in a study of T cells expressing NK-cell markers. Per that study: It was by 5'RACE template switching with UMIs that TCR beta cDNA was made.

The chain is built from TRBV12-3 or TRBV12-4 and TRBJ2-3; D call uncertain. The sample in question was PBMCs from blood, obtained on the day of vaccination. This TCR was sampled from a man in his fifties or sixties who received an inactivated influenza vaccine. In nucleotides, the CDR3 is TGTGCCAGCAGTTTACTCGTCACAGATACGCAGTATTTT. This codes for CASSLLVTDTQYF.